This TCR beta chain was recovered during a study of circulating tumor DNA in untreated peripheral T-cell lymphoma. The assay was immunoSEQ multiplex PCR, and TCRdb's table has in-frame clones only and misses some. The table records around 530 clones, about four fifths of them present only once. Germline V CDR1 and CDR2: LNHDA, SQIVND (reference sequence). This CDR3 is built from 14 residues. The ends were cut back, 5 bases at V and 4 bases at J, with 14 bases in the middle. The chain has TRBV19 and TRBJ1-1; D possibly corresponds to TRBD1 (5 bases). The clonotype was recovered from a human donor with peripheral T-cell lymphoma. Sequencing was performed on tumor tissue. As DNA, the CDR3 is TGTGCCAGTAGTCTATCGGGGGGGGGCACTGAAGCTTTCTTT. It is translated as CASSLSGGGTEAFF.